The 32 T cell receptor beta chains below come from one sample, sequenced in a study of OX40 agonist ivuxolimab in advanced cancers. Sequenced by immunoSEQ multiplex PCR; TCRdb stores in-frame clones only, minus some. The data contain about 66,000 clones, roughly 85% of them singletons. The sample was CD4+ or CD8+ T cells sorted from blood, taken in a trial of the OX40 agonist ivuxolimab. The receptors originated from an adult with an advanced solid tumor such as melanoma, head and neck, liver or kidney cancer.

In this sample, this clone turned up once. The same CDR3 arises from other DNA sequences in this sample as well. The CDR3 spells CASSRPTDTQYF. As DNA, the CDR3 is TGTGCCAGCTCACGCCCAACAGATACGCAGTATTTT. This chain connects TRBV18 to TRBJ2-3; D unclear. This CDR3 has 12 amino acids. Germline V lookup: CDR1 KGHSH, CDR2 LQKENI. V was trimmed by 4 bases and J by 3 bases, leaving 5 bases between them.

The table lists this clone with a count of one. The chain couples TRBV19 to TRBJ2-7; D call uncertain. With 3 bases removed from V and 3 bases from J, the gap between germline ends came to 15 bases. The CDR3 is 15 amino acids. Germline CDR1 and CDR2: LNHDA and SQIVND (reference sequence). CDR3 in amino acids: CASSIVLRSNYEQYF. The CDR3 DNA sequence: TGTGCCAGTAGTATCGTACTCAGATCAAACTACGAGCAGTACTTC.

The chain uses TRBV7-8 and TRBJ2-1, with 7 bases lining up with TRBD1. J was trimmed by 4 bases and V by 3 bases; bases with no gene match: 9. CDR3 length: 16 amino acids. Looked up from germline, CDR1 is SGHVS and CDR2 is FQNEAQ. As DNA, the CDR3 is TGTGCCAGCAGCTTTAGAGTGGCAGGGGGATACAATGAGCAGTTCTTC. Protein sequence: CASSFRVAGGYNEQFF.

This chain joins TRBV30 and TRBJ1-1, with D unresolved. The CDR3 loop spans 13 amino acids. Germline V gene sequence: CDR1 GTSNPN, CDR2 SVGIG (reference sequence). V shed 2 bases and J shed 0 bases, with 7 bases lying between them. The CDR3 loop reads CAWSKGVNTEAFF. CDR3 DNA: TGTGCCTGGAGTAAAGGAGTGAACACTGAAGCTTTCTTT.

The J gene is TRBJ1-4, the V gene TRBV28; 12 nucleotides align to TRBD1. Trimming cost V 6 bases and J 10 bases; bases outside gene matches: 12. Germline CDR1 MDHEN, CDR2 SYDVKM. The CDR3 runs to 16 residues. The CDR3, as DNA: TGTGCCAGCAGCCTTCCGGAAGGGACAGGGGGCCCAAAACTGTTTTTT. It codes for CASSLPEGTGGPKLFF.

V is TRBV7-2 and J is TRBJ1-1, with a possible D match to TRBD1 (5 bases). Trimming shortened V by 1 base and J by 1 base, and 13 bases separated the two germline ends. CDR1 is SGHTA, CDR2 FQGNSA, per germline. The CDR3 contains 16 residues. The CDR3 coding sequence is TGTGCCAGCAGCTTAGTAGACAGCCCTCCGAACACTGAAGCTTTCTTT. This codes for CASSLVDSPPNTEAFF.

The V and J genes are TRBV30 and TRBJ2-7, with D maybe TRBD2 (6 bases). The V and J ends lost 3 bases and 0 bases respectively, with 15 bases between them. Germline loops: CDR1 GTSNPN, CDR2 SVGIG (reference sequence). The CDR3 consists of 15 residues. CDR3 nucleotide sequence: TGTGCCTGGAGGCCACATAGCGGCCCCTCCTACGAGCAGTACTTC. Protein sequence: CAWRPHSGPSYEQYF.

In DNA, the CDR3 is TGTGCCAGCAGTGCTCATGGGACAGGACGTTCCGAGCAGTACTTC. Its translation is CASSAHGTGRSEQYF. The genes are TRBV2 and TRBJ2-7; 8 nucleotides align to TRBD1. Trimming cost V 4 bases and J 6 bases; bases outside gene matches: 11. The CDR3 is made up of 15 amino acids. CDR1 SNHLY and CDR2 FYNNEI come from the germline V gene.

V is TRBV2 and J is TRBJ1-5, with a weak D call TRBD1 (5 bases). Trimming pared 8 bases from V and 2 bases from J, leaving 16 bases between. The CDR3 totals 15 residues. Germline assignment: CDR1 SNHLY and CDR2 FYNNEI. CDR3 in DNA: TGTGCCAGCTGGCGGGGGGAGGTTGGCAATCAGCCCCAGCATTTT. The encoded protein is CASWRGEVGNQPQHF.

This clone was detected only once. The chain carries TRBV7-9 and TRBJ2-7, with TRBD2 matching over 7 bases. This CDR3 is built from 14 residues. V was clipped by 4 bases and J by 3 bases; unmatched bases: 6. Per the germline V gene, CDR1 is SEHNR and CDR2 is FQNEAQ (reference sequence). The chain's CDR3 is CASSSGTTYYEQYF. In DNA form, the CDR3 reads TGTGCCAGCAGCTCCGGGACTACGTACTACGAGCAGTACTTC.

The V and J genes are TRBV19 and TRBJ1-5, with TRBD1 identical over 7 bases. The junction had 15 bases not matched to a gene; V was cut back by 5 bases and J by 8 bases. The CDR3 loop spans 16 amino acids. Germline assignment: CDR1 LNHDA and CDR2 SQIVND (reference sequence). The CDR3 spells CASSRLWQKQGEPQHF. CDR3 bases: TGTGCCAGTAGTCGGCTCTGGCAGAAGCAGGGGGAGCCCCAGCATTTT.

This clone has just one count. The chain is built from TRBV29-1 and TRBJ2-1, with no clear D. This CDR3 contains 10 residues. CDR1 and CDR2 (germline): SQVTM, ANQGSEA. The V gene lost 7 bases and the J gene lost 7 bases, with 8 bases spanning the gap. The CDR3 is CSAYLNEQFF. CDR3 DNA sequence: TGCAGCGCCTATCTTAATGAGCAGTTCTTC.

This rearrangement joins TRBV30 to TRBJ1-2; a possible D gene is TRBD1 (6 bases). Germline V gene lookup returns CDR1 GTSNPN and CDR2 SVGIG (reference sequence). The CDR3 sequence is 12 residues long. V lost 4 bases, J lost 6 bases, and 12 bases lay in between. The CDR3: CAWTGQRHGYTF. In DNA form, the CDR3 reads TGTGCCTGGACCGGACAGCGGCATGGCTACACCTTC.

The count of this clone is one. The chain has TRBV2 and TRBJ2-7; D perhaps matches TRBD2 (6 bases). Trimming stripped 3 bases from V and 1 base from J, with 16 bases between. This CDR3 spans 16 amino acids. Germline lookup yields CDR1 SNHLY and CDR2 FYNNEI. CDR3 residues: CASSDVPGVSSYEQYF. The CDR3 coding sequence is TGTGCCAGCAGTGATGTTCCGGGAGTATCGTCCTACGAGCAGTACTTC.

This chain connects TRBV19 to TRBJ2-2; 10 bases line up with TRBD2. The CDR3 runs 18 residues. The V and J ends lost 0 bases and 2 bases, in that order; junction bases with no gene match: 6. CDR1 is LNHDA and CDR2 is SQIVND in the germline V gene (reference sequence). CDR3 DNA sequence: TGTGCCAGTAGTATAGATCGCGCTAGCGGGGGAAACACCGGGGAGCTGTTTTTT. Translated, it gives CASSIDRASGGNTGELFF.

J is TRBJ1-2 and V is TRBV4-1, with a weak D call TRBD1 (5 bases). The CDR3 is 13 residues long. Trimming removed 2 bases at V and 7 bases at J, with 11 bases between. In germline, CDR1 is MGHRA, CDR2 YSYEKL. The CDR3 spells CASSQLTQGGYTF. CDR3 DNA: TGCGCCAGCAGCCAACTCACTCAGGGTGGCTACACCTTC.

J is TRBJ2-3 and V is TRBV2; 10 nucleotides align to TRBD1. The CDR3 runs to 15 residues. Per the germline V gene, CDR1 is SNHLY and CDR2 is FYNNEI. Germline trimming cut 10 bases from V and 4 bases from J; bases unmatched to any gene: 11. The CDR3: CATSSGTGAPDTQYF. CDR3 DNA sequence: TGTGCCACCTCTTCCGGGACAGGGGCCCCAGATACGCAGTATTTT.

The chain recombines TRBV5-1 with TRBJ1-1; D might be TRBD1 (6 bases). V lost 0 bases and J lost 5, with 8 bases in between. The CDR3 is 13 amino acids. Germline CDR1 reads SGHRS; CDR2 reads YFSETQ. The CDR3, as DNA: TGCGCCAGCAGCTTGGTAGGACAGACTGAAGCTTTCTTT. Protein: CASSLVGQTEAFF. Using reference TRBV5-1 and TRBJ1-1 for the parts outside the CDR3, the full variable domain is KAGVTQTPRYLIKTRGQQVTLSCSPISGHRSVSWYQQTPGQGLQFLFEYFSETQRNKGNFPGRFSGRQFSNSRSEMNVSTLELGDSALYLCASSLVGQTEAFFGQGTRLTVV.

The chain joins TRBV27 to TRBJ2-7; tentative D call: TRBD2 (5 bases). The CDR3 contains 15 residues. CDR1 is MNHEY and CDR2 is SMNVEV in the germline V gene (reference sequence). The ends were cut back, 4 bases at V and 2 bases at J, with 15 bases in the middle. CDR3 residues: CASSSSAGFTYEQYF. In DNA, the CDR3 is TGTGCCAGCAGTTCCTCTGCGGGTTTTACCTACGAGCAGTACTTC.

This chain joins TRBV5-1 and TRBJ2-7; a weak D match, TRBD1 (5 bases). Germline lookup yields CDR1 SGHRS and CDR2 YFSETQ. CDR3 length equals 16 residues. V was pared by 4 bases and J by 0 bases, with 17 bases between. CDR3 amino acids: CASSPTTGPLSYEQYF. The CDR3 bases are TGCGCCAGCAGCCCAACTACAGGACCTCTCTCCTACGAGCAGTACTTC.

This clone has more than one count but fewer than ten. The rearrangement joins TRBV28 to TRBJ2-5; 7 bases agree with TRBD1. Germline values: CDR1 MDHEN, CDR2 SYDVKM. The CDR3 is 13 amino acids. V lost 8 bases and J lost 1; bases outside the gene matches: 4. The CDR3 DNA follows: TGTGCCAGCTCGGCAGGGGGCCAAGAGACCCAGTACTTC. Residues: CASSAGGQETQYF.

The chain joins TRBV5-6 to TRBJ2-4; no clear D gene. Trimming removed 2 bases at V and 3 bases at J, with 15 bases between. This CDR3 is built from 16 residues. Germline CDR1 and CDR2: SGHDT and YYEEEE. The CDR3 region has the DNA TGTGCCAGCAGCTTCCTTGCTACGGCTGGCAAAAACATTCAGTACTTC. Amino acids: CASSFLATAGKNIQYF.

The genes are TRBV2 and TRBJ1-5, with TRBD1 matching over 7 bases. The CDR3 is made up of 15 amino acids. Per germline, CDR1 SNHLY and CDR2 FYNNEI. V lost 6 bases, J lost 0 bases, and 5 bases stayed unmatched. The CDR3: CASRPTGISNQPQHF. The CDR3 nucleotides are TGTGCCAGCAGACCGACAGGGATTAGCAATCAGCCCCAGCATTTT.

V and J are TRBV18 and TRBJ1-1; D is possibly TRBD1 (5 bases). The CDR3 runs 13 residues. CDR1 and CDR2 (germline): KGHSH, LQKENI. The V gene lost 4 bases and the J gene lost 3 bases, with 9 bases spanning the gap. CDR3 nucleotide sequence: TGTGCCAGCTCACAGGGCAGGGACACTGAAGCTTTCTTT. Protein sequence: CASSQGRDTEAFF. The full variable domain, rest sourced from reference TRBV18 and TRBJ1-1, is NAGVMQNPRHLVRRRGQEARLRCSPMKGHSHVYWYRQLPEEGLKFMVYLQKENIIDESGMPKERFSAEFPKEGPSILRIQQVVRGDSAAYFCASSQGRDTEAFFGQGTRLTVV.

V usage is TRBV6-5 and J usage is TRBJ1-6, with D perhaps TRBD1 (5 bases). Looked up from germline, CDR1 is MNHEY and CDR2 is SVGAGI. Deletions cut 3 bases from V and 7 bases from J, with 10 bases between. This CDR3 has 14 amino acids. This chain's CDR3 is CASSYPGRNSPLHF. CDR3 nucleotides: TGTGCCAGCAGTTATCCGGGGCGGAATTCACCCCTCCACTTT.

The chain joins TRBV30 to TRBJ1-2, with D perhaps matching TRBD1 (6 bases). The CDR3 totals 15 residues. V lost 2 bases, J lost 0 bases, and 13 bases lay in between. Germline CDR1 is GTSNPN and CDR2 is SVGIG (reference sequence). CDR3 sequence: CAWSPGAGPNYGYTF. The DNA of the CDR3 is TGTGCCTGGAGTCCAGGGGCCGGACCTAACTATGGCTACACCTTC.

The rearrangement uses TRBV6-5 and TRBJ1-4; D possibly corresponds to TRBD1 (6 bases). The CDR3 contains 15 residues. V shed 0 bases and J shed 8 bases, with 13 bases lying between them. Per the germline V gene, CDR1 is MNHEY and CDR2 is SVGAGI. The chain's CDR3 is CASSYSGGVEEKLFF. In nucleotides, the CDR3 is TGTGCCAGCAGTTACTCAGGGGGGGTAGAGGAAAAACTGTTTTTT.

The chain uses TRBV30 and TRBJ1-2; no definite D call. CDR3 length: 13 amino acids. Germline lookup yields CDR1 GTSNPN and CDR2 SVGIG (reference sequence). Between the trimmed V and J ends, which lost 3 bases and 6 bases, there was a span of 14 bases. The CDR3 loop is CAWRYLQRDGYTF. Here the CDR3 DNA reads TGTGCCTGGAGGTACCTCCAGCGAGATGGCTACACCTTC.

The V and J genes are TRBV30 and TRBJ1-3; no definite D call. Trimming took 0 bases from V and 0 from J, leaving 12 bases between them. There are 16 residues in the CDR3. Germline CDR1 is GTSNPN and CDR2 is SVGIG (reference sequence). The CDR3 spells CAWSVGNSYSGNTIYF. The CDR3 DNA sequence: TGTGCCTGGAGTGTGGGAAATTCGTACTCTGGAAACACCATATATTTT.

This sequence joins TRBV28 and TRBJ1-2; D is ambiguous. The CDR3 consists of 13 residues. Trimming removed 2 bases from V and 8 bases from J, with 12 bases in between. Germline CDR1 is MDHEN and CDR2 is SYDVKM. Here the CDR3 reads CASSLGQPGGYTF. CDR3 bases: TGTGCCAGCAGTTTAGGCCAACCTGGAGGCTACACCTTC.

This clone came up a few times. This chain links TRBV5-1 with TRBJ1-1; D may be TRBD1 (5 bases). Per germline, CDR1 SGHRS and CDR2 YFSETQ. This CDR3 is built from 15 residues. The V gene lost 0 bases and the J gene lost 0 bases, with 9 bases spanning the gap. This CDR3 is CASSLDGGLNTEAFF. CDR3 nucleotide sequence: TGCGCCAGCAGCTTGGATGGGGGACTGAACACTGAAGCTTTCTTT.

This clone occurred once. The V gene is TRBV10-2, the J gene TRBJ1-6; no reliable D call. V lost 3 bases, J lost 8 bases, and 8 bases lay in between. This CDR3 is 13 amino acids long. Germline V lookup: CDR1 WSHSY, CDR2 SAAADI. The CDR3 region is CASSDVKDSPLHF. The CDR3 DNA reads TGCGCCAGCAGTGACGTCAAGGATTCACCCCTCCACTTT.